One and the same sample provided the 7 T cell receptor beta chains below, sequenced in a study of OX40 agonist ivuxolimab in advanced cancers. The method was immunoSEQ multiplex PCR; TCRdb's version includes in-frame clones alone and lacks a portion of them. In the table there are around 60,000 clones, 80% to 90% of which are singletons. The sequences come from CD4+ or CD8+ T cells sorted from blood, collected in a trial of the OX40 agonist ivuxolimab. The receptors were gathered from an adult with an advanced solid tumor such as melanoma, head and neck, liver or kidney cancer.

This clone was seen a few times. This CDR3 is also generated by other DNA sequences in the sample. The V gene is TRBV30, the J gene TRBJ1-3; D unclear. Germline V lookup: CDR1 GTSNPN, CDR2 SVGIG (reference sequence). V lost 0 bases to trimming and J lost 5 bases, with 8 bases between them. This CDR3 has 13 amino acids. Here the CDR3 reads CAWSVSGRNTIYF. The CDR3, as DNA: TGTGCCTGGAGTGTGTCCGGGCGAAACACCATATATTTT.

This clone was observed once. This chain uses TRBV5-6 with TRBJ2-7; tentatively, D is TRBD1 (5 bases). The germline CDR1 and CDR2 sequences are SGHDT and YYEEEE. This CDR3 region has 14 residues. V lost 0 bases and J lost 9, with 16 bases in between. The CDR3 nucleotides read TGTGCCAGCAGCTTGGGGCCGAATCAGGGTTGGCAGTACGTC. Translated, it gives CASSLGPNQGWQYV.

This chain joins TRBV7-2 and TRBJ1-2; no firm D call. Trimming cost V 1 base and J 7 bases, with 10 bases left between them. There are 13 residues in the CDR3. Germline CDR1 SGHTA, CDR2 FQGNSA. CDR3 protein: CASSLGGSSGYTF. The CDR3 bases are TGTGCCAGCAGCTTAGGTGGCAGCTCTGGCTACACCTTC.

V is TRBV2 and J is TRBJ2-7, with D possibly being TRBD1 or TRBD2 (5 bases each). Germline CDR1 is SNHLY and CDR2 is FYNNEI. There are 14 residues in the CDR3. Trimming left V 7 bases short and J 3 bases short, with 16 bases between. The CDR3 sequence is CASIASGRRYEQYF. The CDR3 DNA sequence: TGTGCCAGCATTGCGTCAGGGAGACGCTACGAGCAGTACTTC.

This chain connects TRBV5-1 to TRBJ2-7, with D possibly matching TRBD2 (6 bases). V was trimmed by 0 bases and J by 6 bases, leaving 10 bases between them. This CDR3 has 13 residues. Germline loops: CDR1 SGHRS, CDR2 YFSETQ. CDR3 coding DNA: TGCGCCAGCAGCTTGGTACTAGCTACCGAGCAGTACTTC. It encodes CASSLVLATEQYF.

The V call is TRBV7-2, the J call TRBJ1-5, with 8 bases aligning to TRBD1. The CDR3 contains 15 residues. V was pared by 2 bases and J by 5 bases, with 5 bases of the junction left unmatched. The germline V gene encodes CDR1 SGHTA and CDR2 FQGNSA. Written as DNA, the CDR3 is TGTGCCAGCAGCTTACTCTCAGGGGGCTATCAGCCCCAGCATTTT. This encodes CASSLLSGGYQPQHF.

This chain joins TRBV23-1 and TRBJ1-5, with a possible D match to TRBD1 (6 bases). TRBV23-1 is recorded as an ORF, its role being uncertain. This CDR3 is 15 amino acids long. V was trimmed by 7 bases and J by 5 bases, leaving 18 bases between them. DNA of the CDR3: TGCGCCAGCACCCGGCCGGGCAGGGGCTATCAGCCCCAGCATTTT. It codes for CASTRPGRGYQPQHF.